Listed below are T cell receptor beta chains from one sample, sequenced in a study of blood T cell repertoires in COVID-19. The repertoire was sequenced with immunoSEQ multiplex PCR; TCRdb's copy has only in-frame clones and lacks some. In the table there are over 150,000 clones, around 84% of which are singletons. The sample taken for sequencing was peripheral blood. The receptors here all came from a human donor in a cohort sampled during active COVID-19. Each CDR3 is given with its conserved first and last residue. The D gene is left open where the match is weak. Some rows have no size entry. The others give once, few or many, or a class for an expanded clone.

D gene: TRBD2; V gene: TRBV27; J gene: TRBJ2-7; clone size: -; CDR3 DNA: TGTGCCAGCAGTCCGCGGAGACTAGCGGGCCGCTACGAGCAGTACTTC; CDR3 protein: CASSPRRLAGRYEQYF
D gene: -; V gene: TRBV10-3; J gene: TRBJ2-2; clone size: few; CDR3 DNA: TGTGCCATAGGGGCCGGGGAGCTGTTTTTT; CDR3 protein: CAIGAGELFF
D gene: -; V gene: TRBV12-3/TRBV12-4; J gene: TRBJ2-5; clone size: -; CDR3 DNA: TGTGCCAGCAGCCTCACTAGCCAAGAGACCCAGTACTTC; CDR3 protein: CASSLTSQETQYF
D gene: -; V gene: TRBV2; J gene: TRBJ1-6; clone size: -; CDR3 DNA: TGTGCCAGCAGTCCGACAGAGAATTCACCCCTCCACTTT; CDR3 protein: CASSPTENSPLHF
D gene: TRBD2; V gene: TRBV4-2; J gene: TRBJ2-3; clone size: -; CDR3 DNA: TGTGCCAGCAGCAGCGGTAGCGGGAGCACAGATACGCAGTATTTT; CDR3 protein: CASSSGSGSTDTQYF
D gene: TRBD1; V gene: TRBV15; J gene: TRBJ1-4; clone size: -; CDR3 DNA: TGTGCCACCACCCAAGGGGGGACAGCTAATGAAAAACTGTTTTTT; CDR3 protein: CATTQGGTANEKLFF
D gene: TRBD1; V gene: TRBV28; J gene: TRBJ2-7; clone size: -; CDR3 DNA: TGTGCCAGCAAGCGACCGGGACAGGACTCCTACGAGCAGTACTTC; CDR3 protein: CASKRPGQDSYEQYF
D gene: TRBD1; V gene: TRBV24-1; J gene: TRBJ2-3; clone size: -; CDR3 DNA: TGTGCCACCAGTGAACCTGGACAGGGAATCACAGATACGCAGTATTTT; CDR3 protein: CATSEPGQGITDTQYF
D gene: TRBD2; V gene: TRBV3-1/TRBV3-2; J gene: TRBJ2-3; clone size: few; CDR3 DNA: TGTGCCAGCAGTCGACTAGCGGGAGCGGATACGCAGTATTTT; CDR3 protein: CASSRLAGADTQYF
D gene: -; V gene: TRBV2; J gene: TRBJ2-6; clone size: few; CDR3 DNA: TGTGCCAGCAGTGAAGCGCTTCACAGAAAGAGCAACTCTGGGGCCAACGTCCTGACTTTC; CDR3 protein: CASSEALHRKSNSGANVLTF
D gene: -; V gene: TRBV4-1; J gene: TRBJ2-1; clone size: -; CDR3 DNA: TGCGCCAGCAGCCAAGGGGACTGGGAGCAGTTCTTC; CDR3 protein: CASSQGDWEQFF
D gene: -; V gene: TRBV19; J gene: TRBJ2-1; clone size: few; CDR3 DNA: TGTGCCAGTACTTCGACTAGTGCCCCCTACAATGAGCAGTTCTTC; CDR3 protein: CASTSTSAPYNEQFF
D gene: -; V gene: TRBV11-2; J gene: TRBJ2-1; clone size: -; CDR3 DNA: TGTGCCAGCAGCTTAGATCGCGGGGCTAGCAATGGAAATGAGCAGTTCTTC; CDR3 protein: CASSLDRGASNGNEQFF
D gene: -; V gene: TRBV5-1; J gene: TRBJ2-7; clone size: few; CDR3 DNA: TGCGCCAGCAGCTTGGCCGGCTCCTACGAGCAGTACTTC; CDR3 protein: CASSLAGSYEQYF
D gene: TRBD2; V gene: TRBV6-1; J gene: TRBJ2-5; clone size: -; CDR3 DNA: TGTGCCAGCAGTGAAAATTTCCTAGCGGGAGTGGAGACCCAGTACTTC; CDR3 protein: CASSENFLAGVETQYF
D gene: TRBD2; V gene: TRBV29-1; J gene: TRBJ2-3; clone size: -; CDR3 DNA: TGCAGCGTTGAGGAGGGAGGGCCAGGTACGCAGTATTTT; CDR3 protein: CSVEEGGPGTQYF
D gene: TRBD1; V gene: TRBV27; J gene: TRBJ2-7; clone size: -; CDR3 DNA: TGTGCCAGCCGCATGGGACAGGGAGACTACGAGCAGTACTTC; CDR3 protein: CASRMGQGDYEQYF
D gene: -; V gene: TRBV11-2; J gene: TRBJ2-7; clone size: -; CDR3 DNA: TGTGCCAGCAGCTTAGGGGAAACAGGTTCCTACGAGCAGTACTTC; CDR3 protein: CASSLGETGSYEQYF
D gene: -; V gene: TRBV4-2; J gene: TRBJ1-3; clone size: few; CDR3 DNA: TGTGCCAGCAGCCAACGAATCACAGGGAGCTCTGGAAACACCATATATTTT; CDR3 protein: CASSQRITGSSGNTIYF
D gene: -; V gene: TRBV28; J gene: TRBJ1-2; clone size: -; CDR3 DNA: TGTGCCAGCAGTCACAAGGACAATGAAAAGGGTGGCTATGGCTACACCTTC; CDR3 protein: CASSHKDNEKGGYGYTF
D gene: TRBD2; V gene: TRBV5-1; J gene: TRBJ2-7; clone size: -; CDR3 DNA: TGCGCCAGCAGTAGGGGGGCGGGAGGCAGCTCCTACGAGCAGTACTTC; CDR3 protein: CASSRGAGGSSYEQYF